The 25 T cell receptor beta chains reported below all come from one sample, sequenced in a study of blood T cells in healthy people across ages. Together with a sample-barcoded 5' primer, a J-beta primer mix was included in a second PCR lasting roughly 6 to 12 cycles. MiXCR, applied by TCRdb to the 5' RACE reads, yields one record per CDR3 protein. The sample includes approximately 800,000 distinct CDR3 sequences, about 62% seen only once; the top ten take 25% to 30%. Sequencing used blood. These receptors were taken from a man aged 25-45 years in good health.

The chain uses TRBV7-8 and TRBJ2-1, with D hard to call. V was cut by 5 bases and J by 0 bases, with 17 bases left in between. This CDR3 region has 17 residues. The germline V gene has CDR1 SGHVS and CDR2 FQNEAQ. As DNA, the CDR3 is TGTGCCAGCAGCCAGAACCCAGGCGATAGCTCCTACAATGAGCAGTTCTTC. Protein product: CASSQNPGDSSYNEQFF.

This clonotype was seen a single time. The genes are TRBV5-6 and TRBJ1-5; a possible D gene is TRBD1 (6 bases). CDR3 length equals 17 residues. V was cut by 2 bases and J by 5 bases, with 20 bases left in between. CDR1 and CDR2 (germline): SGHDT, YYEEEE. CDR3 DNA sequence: TGTGCCAGCAGCTTAACGCTACAGGGAGGGCGGGATCAGCCCCAGCATTTT. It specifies CASSLTLQGGRDQPQHF.

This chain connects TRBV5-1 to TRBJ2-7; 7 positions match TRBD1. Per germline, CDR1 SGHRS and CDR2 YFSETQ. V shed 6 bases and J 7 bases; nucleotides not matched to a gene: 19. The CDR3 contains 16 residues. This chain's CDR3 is CASTDGRDSVRREQYF. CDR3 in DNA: TGCGCCAGCACCGACGGCCGGGACAGCGTTCGAAGGGAGCAGTACTTC.

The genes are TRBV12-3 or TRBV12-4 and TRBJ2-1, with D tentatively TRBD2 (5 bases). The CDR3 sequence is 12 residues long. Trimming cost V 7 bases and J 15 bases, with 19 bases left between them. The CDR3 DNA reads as TGTGCCAGCACTAACGCCGGGGAAGACCGGTTCTTC. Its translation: CASTNAGEDRFF.

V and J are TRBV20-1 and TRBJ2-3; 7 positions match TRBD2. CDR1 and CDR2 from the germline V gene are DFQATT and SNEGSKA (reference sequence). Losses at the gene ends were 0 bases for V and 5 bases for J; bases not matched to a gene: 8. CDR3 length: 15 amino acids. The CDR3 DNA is TGCAGTGCTAGAGATGTGGCTAGCGGACGAGATACGCAGTATTTT. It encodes CSARDVASGRDTQYF.

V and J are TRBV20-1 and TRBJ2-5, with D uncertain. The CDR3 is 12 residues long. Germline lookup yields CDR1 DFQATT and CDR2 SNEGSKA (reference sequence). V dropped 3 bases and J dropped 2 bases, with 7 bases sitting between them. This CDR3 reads CSASNRQETQYF. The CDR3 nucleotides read TGCAGTGCTAGTAACCGACAAGAGACCCAGTACTTC.

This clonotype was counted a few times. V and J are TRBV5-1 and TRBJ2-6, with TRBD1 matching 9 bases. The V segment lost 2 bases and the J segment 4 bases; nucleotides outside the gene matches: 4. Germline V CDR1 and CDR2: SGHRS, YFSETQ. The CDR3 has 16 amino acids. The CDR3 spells CASSLQGAEGANVLTF. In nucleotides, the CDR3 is TGCGCCAGCAGCTTACAGGGGGCCGAAGGGGCCAACGTCCTGACTTTC.

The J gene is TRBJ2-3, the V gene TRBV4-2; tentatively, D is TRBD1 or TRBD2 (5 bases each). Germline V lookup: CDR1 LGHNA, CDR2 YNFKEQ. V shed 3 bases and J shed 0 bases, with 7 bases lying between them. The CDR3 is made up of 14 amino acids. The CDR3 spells CASSQGDSTDTQYF. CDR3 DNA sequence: TGTGCCAGCAGCCAGGGGGACAGCACAGATACGCAGTATTTT.

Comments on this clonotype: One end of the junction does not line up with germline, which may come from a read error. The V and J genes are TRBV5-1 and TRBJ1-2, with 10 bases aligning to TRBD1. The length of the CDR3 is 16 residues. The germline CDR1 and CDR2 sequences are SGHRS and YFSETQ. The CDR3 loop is CASSLSGTGEAYGNTF. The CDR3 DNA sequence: TGCGCCAGCAGCTTGTCGGGGACAGGGGAAGCCTATGGCAACACCTTC.

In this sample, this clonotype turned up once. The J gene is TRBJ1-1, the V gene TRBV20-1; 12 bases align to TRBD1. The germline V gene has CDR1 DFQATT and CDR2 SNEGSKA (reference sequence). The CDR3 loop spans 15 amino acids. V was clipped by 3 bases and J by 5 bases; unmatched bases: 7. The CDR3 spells CSASWGQGAVTEAFF. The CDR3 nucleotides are TGCAGTGCTAGTTGGGGACAGGGGGCAGTTACTGAAGCTTTCTTT.

The CDR3 region is CSVSDRSSYNEQFF. CDR3 in DNA: TGCAGCGTCTCGGACAGGAGCTCCTACAATGAGCAGTTCTTC. The chain joins TRBV29-1 to TRBJ2-1, with 7 nucleotides matching TRBD1. V was clipped by 6 bases and J by 0 bases; unmatched bases: 5. The CDR3 has 14 amino acids. CDR1 and CDR2 from the germline V gene are SQVTM and ANQGSEA.

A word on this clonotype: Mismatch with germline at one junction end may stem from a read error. This chain's CDR3 is CTSSHNRDVQETQYF. The CDR3 bases are TGCACCAGCAGCCATAACCGGGACGTACAAGAGACCCAGTACTTC. The V gene is TRBV4-1, the J gene TRBJ2-5, with D perhaps being TRBD1 or TRBD2 (5 bases each). Germline V gene data show CDR1 as MGHRA and CDR2 as YSYEKL. The CDR3 runs to 15 residues.

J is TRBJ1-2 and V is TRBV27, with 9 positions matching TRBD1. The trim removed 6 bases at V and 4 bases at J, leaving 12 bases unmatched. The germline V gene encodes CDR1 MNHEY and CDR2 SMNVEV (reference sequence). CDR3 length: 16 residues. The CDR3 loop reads CASSTSGTGRPYGYTF. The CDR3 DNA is TGTGCCAGCAGCACATCCGGGACAGGGAGACCCTATGGCTACACCTTC.

The CDR3 coding sequence is TGCAGTGATGCGCAGGAGGGCAATCAGCCCCAGCATTTT. Protein sequence: CSDAQEGNQPQHF. V and J are TRBV20-1 and TRBJ1-5, with unresolved D. Trimming stripped 7 bases from V and 2 bases from J, with 12 bases between. CDR1 and CDR2 (germline): DFQATT, SNEGSKA (reference sequence). This CDR3 is built from 13 residues.

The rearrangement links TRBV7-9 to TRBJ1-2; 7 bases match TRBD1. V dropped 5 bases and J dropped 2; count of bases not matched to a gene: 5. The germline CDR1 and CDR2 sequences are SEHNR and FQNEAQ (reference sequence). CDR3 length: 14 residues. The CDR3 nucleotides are TGTGCCAGCAGCCCCTGGGACAGAAACTATGGCTACACCTTC. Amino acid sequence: CASSPWDRNYGYTF. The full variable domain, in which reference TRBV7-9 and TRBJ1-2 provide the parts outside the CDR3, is DTGVSQNPRHKITKRGQNVTFRCDPISEHNRLYWYRQTLGQGPEFLTYFQNEAQLEKSRLLSDRFSAERPKGSFSTLEIQRTEQGDSAMYLCASSPWDRNYGYTFGSGTRLTVV.

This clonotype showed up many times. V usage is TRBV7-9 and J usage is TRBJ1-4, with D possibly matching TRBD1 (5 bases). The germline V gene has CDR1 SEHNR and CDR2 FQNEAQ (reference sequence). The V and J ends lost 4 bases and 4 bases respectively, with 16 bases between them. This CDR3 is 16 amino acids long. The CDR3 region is CASSSPPTELNEKLFF. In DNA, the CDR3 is TGTGCCAGCAGCTCCCCCCCGACAGAGCTTAATGAAAAACTGTTTTTT.

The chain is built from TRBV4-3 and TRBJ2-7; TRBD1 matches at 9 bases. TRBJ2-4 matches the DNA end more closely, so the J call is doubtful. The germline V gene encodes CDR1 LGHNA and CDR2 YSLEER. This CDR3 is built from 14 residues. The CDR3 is CASSPGQGIHIQYF. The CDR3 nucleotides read TGCGCCAGCAGCCCGGGACAGGGAATACACATTCAGTACTTC.

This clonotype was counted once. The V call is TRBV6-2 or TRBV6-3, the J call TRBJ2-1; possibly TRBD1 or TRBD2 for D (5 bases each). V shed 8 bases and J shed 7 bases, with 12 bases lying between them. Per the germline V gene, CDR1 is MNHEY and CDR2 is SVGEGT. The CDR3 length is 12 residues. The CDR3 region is CASWGMGNEQFF. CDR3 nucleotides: TGTGCCAGCTGGGGGATGGGGAATGAGCAGTTCTTC.

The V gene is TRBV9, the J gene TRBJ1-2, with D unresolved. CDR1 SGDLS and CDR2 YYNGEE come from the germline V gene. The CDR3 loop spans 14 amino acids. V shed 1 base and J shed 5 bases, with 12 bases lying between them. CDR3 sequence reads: CASSVSGSVYGYTF. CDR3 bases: TGTGCCAGCAGCGTATCCGGGTCAGTGTATGGCTACACCTTC.

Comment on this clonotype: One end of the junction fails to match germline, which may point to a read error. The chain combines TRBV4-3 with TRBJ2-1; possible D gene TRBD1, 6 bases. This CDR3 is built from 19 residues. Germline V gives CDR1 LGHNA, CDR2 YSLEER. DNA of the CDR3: TGCTCCAGCAGCCAAGCCGCCCCTCGAGTGGGGGCCCCATACAATGAGCAGTTCTTC. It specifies CSSSQAAPRVGAPYNEQFF.

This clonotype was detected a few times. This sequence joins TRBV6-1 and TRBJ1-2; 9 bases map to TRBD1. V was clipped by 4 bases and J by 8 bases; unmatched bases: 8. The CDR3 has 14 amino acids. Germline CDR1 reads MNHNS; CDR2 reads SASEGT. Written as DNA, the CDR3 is TGTGCCAGCAGTGCCACGGGACAGGGCAACGGCTACACCTTC. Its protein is CASSATGQGNGYTF.

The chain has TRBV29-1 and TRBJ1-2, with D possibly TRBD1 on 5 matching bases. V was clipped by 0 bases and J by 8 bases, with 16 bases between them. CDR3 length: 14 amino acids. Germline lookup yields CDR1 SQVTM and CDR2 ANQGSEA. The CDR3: CSVEDRDEAGGYTF. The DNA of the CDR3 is TGCAGCGTTGAAGACAGGGATGAAGCGGGCGGCTACACCTTC.

The CDR3 region has the DNA TGTGCCAGCAGTTCCAGCCGAGGCGTTGCCAAAAACATTCAGTACTTC. This encodes CASSSSRGVAKNIQYF. This rearrangement joins TRBV6-2 or TRBV6-3 to TRBJ2-4; unclear D gene. The V and J ends lost 4 bases and 1 base respectively, with 14 bases between them. CDR3 size: 16 residues. CDR1 and CDR2 from the germline V gene are MNHEY and SVGEGT.

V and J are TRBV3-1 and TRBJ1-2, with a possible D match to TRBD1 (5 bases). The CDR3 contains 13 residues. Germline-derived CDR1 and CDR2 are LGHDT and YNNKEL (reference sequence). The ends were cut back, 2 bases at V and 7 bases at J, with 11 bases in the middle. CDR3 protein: CASSQPGLSGYTF. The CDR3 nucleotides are TGTGCCAGCAGCCAACCGGGACTGTCTGGCTACACCTTC.

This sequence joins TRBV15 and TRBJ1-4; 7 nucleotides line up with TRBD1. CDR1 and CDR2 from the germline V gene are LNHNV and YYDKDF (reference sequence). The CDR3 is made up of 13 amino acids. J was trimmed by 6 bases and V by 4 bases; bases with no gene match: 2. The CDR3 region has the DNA TGTGCCACCAGCACAGGGGGGGATGAAAAACTGTTTTTT. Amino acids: CATSTGGDEKLFF.